The clone carrying this T cell receptor beta chain has just a few counts. One junction end disagrees with the germline gene, perhaps due to a read error. Three rounds of nested PCR, following a modified ARM-PCR protocol, produced the TCRbeta library. TCRdb passed the multiplex PCR reads through MiXCR, listing each CDR3 protein once. The data hold under 150,000 distinct CDR3 sequences, with around two thirds observed a single time. This entry is derived from a study of tumor and adjacent non-tumor tissue in lung cancer. Study information: Aged about 30 to 76 years, patients included under 13 men and 4 or 5 women with stage I to III disease. On average, productive TCRbeta reads reached 4 million to 5 million per sample.

The length of the CDR3 is 15 residues. The germline V gene encodes CDR1 DFQATT and CDR2 SNEGSKA (reference sequence). No cell sorting was done before RNA was extracted from the tissue. This TCR came from a man aged 55 to 70 with small cell lung cancer. The rearrangement uses TRBV20-1 and TRBJ2-1, with D hard to call. The source material was lung tumor tissue. In DNA, the CDR3 is TGCAGTGCTAGAGGATACAGTGGGTCCTACGATGAGCAGTTCTTC. Its protein product is CSARGYSGSYDEQFF.